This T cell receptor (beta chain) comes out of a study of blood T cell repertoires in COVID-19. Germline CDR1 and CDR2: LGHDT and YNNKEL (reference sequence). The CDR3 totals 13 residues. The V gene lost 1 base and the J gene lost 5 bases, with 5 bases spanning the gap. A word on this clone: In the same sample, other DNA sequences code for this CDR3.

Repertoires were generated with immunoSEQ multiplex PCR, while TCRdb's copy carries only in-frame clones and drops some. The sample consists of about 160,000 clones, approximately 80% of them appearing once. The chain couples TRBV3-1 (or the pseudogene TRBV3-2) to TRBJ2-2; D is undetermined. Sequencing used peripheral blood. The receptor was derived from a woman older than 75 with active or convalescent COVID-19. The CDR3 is CASSQGTTGELFF. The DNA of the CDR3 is TGTGCCAGCAGCCAAGGTACAACCGGGGAGCTGTTTTTT.